The 18 T cell receptor beta chains in this list originate from one sample, sequenced in a study of blood T cell repertoires in COVID-19. Sequenced by immunoSEQ multiplex PCR; TCRdb stores in-frame clones only, minus some. The sample holds approximately 210,000 clones, 88% seen once. Sequenced material: peripheral blood. Receptors were obtained from a man aged 18 to 29 with active or convalescent COVID-19.

The CDR3 here is CASSPGGTLTYEQYF. In DNA, the CDR3 is TGTGCCAGCAGCCCGGGGGGGACTCTTACCTACGAGCAGTACTTC. The V gene is TRBV3-1 (or the pseudogene TRBV3-2), the J gene TRBJ2-7; 8 nucleotides line up with TRBD2. CDR1 LGHDT and CDR2 YNNKEL come from the germline V gene (reference sequence). The trim removed 4 bases at V and 2 bases at J, leaving 7 bases unmatched. The CDR3 is 15 residues long.

V gene TRBV9 combines with J gene TRBJ2-3; 7 bases agree with TRBD1. The germline V gene has CDR1 SGDLS and CDR2 YYNGEE. The length of the CDR3 is 16 residues. V dropped 4 bases and J dropped 0; count of bases not matched to a gene: 8. The CDR3 spells CASSLRQGPSTDTQYF. The DNA of the CDR3 is TGTGCCAGCAGCCTCAGACAGGGCCCTAGCACAGATACGCAGTATTTT.

The chain joins TRBV5-1 to TRBJ1-2, with D perhaps matching TRBD1 (6 bases). Per germline, CDR1 SGHRS and CDR2 YFSETQ. The CDR3 consists of 15 residues. The V gene lost 4 bases and the J gene lost 7 bases, with 20 bases spanning the gap. The CDR3 DNA reads TGCGCCAGCAGCCCGGGACACTCGGATATAGGTGGCTACACCTTC. Protein sequence: CASSPGHSDIGGYTF.

The chain couples TRBV11-2 to TRBJ2-3; 8 nucleotides line up with TRBD2. V lost 4 bases to trimming and J lost 0 bases; unmatched junction nucleotides: 3. CDR1 and CDR2 (germline): SGHAT, FQNNGV. The CDR3 covers 15 residues. The CDR3: CASSSVAGSTDTQYF. CDR3 nucleotides: TGTGCCAGCAGCTCAGTAGCGGGGAGCACAGATACGCAGTATTTT.

The rearrangement links TRBV7-3 to TRBJ1-1; tentatively, D is TRBD1 (6 bases). The ends were cut back, 2 bases at V and 5 bases at J, with 12 bases in the middle. CDR1 and CDR2 from the germline V gene are SGHTA and FQGTGA. The CDR3 is 14 residues long. CDR3 nucleotides: TGTGCCAGCAGCTTATCCCCTGGGACAACTGAAGCTTTCTTT. Protein sequence: CASSLSPGTTEAFF.

This chain uses TRBV4-1 with TRBJ2-3; 7 bases line up with TRBD2. CDR1 and CDR2 (germline): MGHRA, YSYEKL. J was trimmed by 6 bases and V by 6 bases; bases with no gene match: 9. There are 14 residues in the CDR3. This chain's CDR3 is CASRTPGGRDTQYF. CDR3 DNA sequence: TGCGCCAGCAGAACACCGGGAGGCCGGGATACGCAGTATTTT.

The chain is built from TRBV10-2 and TRBJ1-1; D possibly corresponds to TRBD1 (6 bases). This CDR3 is 15 amino acids long. V shed 7 bases and J shed 1 base, with 16 bases lying between them. CDR1 is WSHSY and CDR2 is SAAADI in the germline V gene. For the CDR3, the DNA is TGCGCCAGCACTCAGGGGTTGACGGCGAACACTGAAGCTTTCTTT. It encodes CASTQGLTANTEAFF.

The chain joins TRBV28 to TRBJ1-5; 7 positions agree with TRBD1. The CDR3 runs 17 residues. Germline assignment: CDR1 MDHEN and CDR2 SYDVKM. The V gene end was trimmed by 5 bases and the J gene end by 0 bases; junction bases not matched to a gene: 10. The CDR3 bases are TGTGCCAGCAGTCCCACCCCCGGGACAGATAGCAATCAGCCCCAGCATTTT. Amino acid sequence: CASSPTPGTDSNQPQHF.

CDR3 protein: CASSRTSLAGGPSSTDTQYF. The CDR3 DNA reads TGTGCCAGCTCACGCACTTCTCTAGCGGGAGGGCCATCTAGCACAGATACGCAGTATTTT. The chain is built from TRBV18 and TRBJ2-3, with TRBD2 matching 12 bases. The germline gives CDR1 KGHSH, CDR2 LQKENI. With 4 bases clipped from V and 0 bases from J, the junction kept 14 bases outside the gene matches. This CDR3 comprises 20 residues.

This chain joins TRBV5-6 and TRBJ1-6; no definite D call. There are 14 residues in the CDR3. Trimming stripped 0 bases from V and 8 bases from J, with 9 bases between. Germline CDR1 and CDR2: SGHDT and YYEEEE. The CDR3 is CASSLAGLDSPLHF. The DNA for the CDR3 is TGTGCCAGCAGCTTGGCAGGATTGGATTCACCCCTCCACTTT. Using reference TRBV5-6 and TRBJ1-6 for the parts outside the CDR3, the full variable domain is DAGVTQSPTHLIKTRGQQVTLRCSPKSGHDTVSWYQQALGQGPQFIFQYYEEEERQRGNFPDRFSGHQFPNYSSELNVNALLLGDSALYLCASSLAGLDSPLHFGNGTRLTVT.

The gene calls are TRBV9 and TRBJ2-5, with D tentatively TRBD1 (6 bases). CDR3 length equals 15 residues. CDR1 SGDLS and CDR2 YYNGEE come from the germline V gene. Trimming stripped 1 base from V and 5 bases from J, with 15 bases between. DNA for the CDR3: TGTGCCAGCAGCGTAAACCCAGGGGCCGTGGAGACCCAGTACTTC. Protein sequence: CASSVNPGAVETQYF.

The chain carries TRBV7-9 and TRBJ1-2; a possible D gene is TRBD1 (5 bases). In germline, CDR1 is SEHNR, CDR2 FQNEAQ (reference sequence). V was shortened by 8 bases and J by 4 bases, with 17 bases between the two germline ends. The CDR3 runs to 14 residues. This chain's CDR3 is CASAGGGSAYGYTF. The CDR3 DNA follows: TGTGCCAGCGCAGGCGGGGGTTCAGCCTATGGCTACACCTTC. The whole variable domain, filled in from reference TRBV7-9 and TRBJ1-2, reads DTGVSQNPRHKITKRGQNVTFRCDPISEHNRLYWYRQTLGQGPEFLTYFQNEAQLEKSRLLSDRFSAERPKGSFSTLEIQRTEQGDSAMYLCASAGGGSAYGYTFGSGTRLTVV.

V gene TRBV30 combines with J gene TRBJ1-1, with 9 bases fitting TRBD1. CDR3 length: 14 residues. The ends lost 4 bases at V and 5 bases at J; junction bases unmatched: 8. CDR1 GTSNPN and CDR2 SVGIG come from the germline V gene (reference sequence). The CDR3 loop is CAWTAGQGWTEAFF. CDR3 DNA: TGTGCCTGGACCGCCGGACAGGGGTGGACTGAAGCTTTCTTT.

This sequence joins TRBV28 and TRBJ2-3; 7 bases are a match to TRBD1. CDR1 MDHEN and CDR2 SYDVKM come from the germline V gene. The CDR3 loop spans 13 amino acids. V lost 8 bases and J lost 2; bases outside the gene matches: 4. The CDR3 region is CASSGQATDTQYF. The CDR3 nucleotides read TGTGCCAGCTCCGGACAGGCCACAGATACGCAGTATTTT.

This clone was seen more than once but under ten times. This chain uses TRBV7-2 with TRBJ1-3; perhaps TRBD1 as D (5 bases). The germline V and J ends were trimmed by 3 bases and 4 bases, with 13 bases remaining between them. This CDR3 region has 15 residues. In germline, CDR1 is SGHTA, CDR2 FQGNSA. CDR3 sequence reads: CASSFQSGSGNTIYF. CDR3 bases: TGTGCCAGCAGCTTCCAATCAGGGTCCGGAAACACCATATATTTT.

The chain is built from TRBV28 and TRBJ1-1; 10 nucleotides align to TRBD1. Germline CDR1 reads MDHEN; CDR2 reads SYDVKM. This CDR3 is built from 19 residues. Germline trimming cut 6 bases from V and 2 bases from J; bases unmatched to any gene: 18. The CDR3 nucleotides read TGTGCCAGCAGGGCAGGCCGTTGGGACAGGGGAAGTATCAACACTGAAGCTTTCTTT. Protein product: CASRAGRWDRGSINTEAFF.

The chain uses TRBV29-1 and TRBJ2-1; 9 bases map to TRBD1. The CDR3 is 13 amino acids. Trimming removed 6 bases from V and 6 bases from J; junction bases left unmatched: 6. Germline V gene lookup returns CDR1 SQVTM and CDR2 ANQGSEA. DNA for the CDR3: TGCAGCGTCCGGGACAGGGTGATCAATGAGCAGTTCTTC. This encodes CSVRDRVINEQFF.

This clone came up a few times. The rearrangement uses TRBV5-1 and TRBJ1-1; D might be TRBD1 (5 bases). Germline CDR1 and CDR2: SGHRS and YFSETQ. The germline V and J ends were trimmed by 1 base and 4 bases, with 17 bases remaining between them. This CDR3 region has 16 residues. In nucleotides, the CDR3 is TGCGCCAGCAGCTTGCCCGCGGGGCGTGTCGGCACTGAAGCTTTCTTT. Its translation: CASSLPAGRVGTEAFF.